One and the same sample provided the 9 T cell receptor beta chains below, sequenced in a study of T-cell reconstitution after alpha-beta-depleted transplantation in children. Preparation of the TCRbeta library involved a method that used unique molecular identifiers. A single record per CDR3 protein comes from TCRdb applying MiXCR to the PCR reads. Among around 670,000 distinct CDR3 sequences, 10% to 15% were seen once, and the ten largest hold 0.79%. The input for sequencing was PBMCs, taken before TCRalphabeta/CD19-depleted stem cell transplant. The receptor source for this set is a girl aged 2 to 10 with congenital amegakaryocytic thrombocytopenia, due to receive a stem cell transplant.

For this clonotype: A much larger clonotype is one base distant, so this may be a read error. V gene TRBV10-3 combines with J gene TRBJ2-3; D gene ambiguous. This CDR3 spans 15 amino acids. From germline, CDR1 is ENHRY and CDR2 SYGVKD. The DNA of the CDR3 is TGTGCCACCAGTGTTGAACCAGGAAGCACAGATACGCAGTATTTT. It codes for CATSVEPGSTDTQYF.

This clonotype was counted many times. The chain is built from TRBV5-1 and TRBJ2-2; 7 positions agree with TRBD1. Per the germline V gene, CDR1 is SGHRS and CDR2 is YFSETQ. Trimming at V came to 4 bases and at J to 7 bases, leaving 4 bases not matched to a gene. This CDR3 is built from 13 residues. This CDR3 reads CASSTDRVGELFF. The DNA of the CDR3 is TGCGCCAGCAGCACAGACAGGGTCGGGGAGCTGTTTTTT. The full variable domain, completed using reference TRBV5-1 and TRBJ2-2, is KAGVTQTPRYLIKTRGQQVTLSCSPISGHRSVSWYQQTPGQGLQFLFEYFSETQRNKGNFPGRFSGRQFSNSRSEMNVSTLELGDSALYLCASSTDRVGELFFGEGSRLTVL.

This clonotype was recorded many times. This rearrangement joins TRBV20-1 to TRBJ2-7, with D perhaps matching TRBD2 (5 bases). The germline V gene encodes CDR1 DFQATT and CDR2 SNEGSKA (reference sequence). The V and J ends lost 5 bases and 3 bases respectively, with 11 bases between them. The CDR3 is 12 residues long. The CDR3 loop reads CSAALGIYEQYF. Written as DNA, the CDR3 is TGCAGTGCTGCACTAGGGATCTACGAGCAGTACTTC.

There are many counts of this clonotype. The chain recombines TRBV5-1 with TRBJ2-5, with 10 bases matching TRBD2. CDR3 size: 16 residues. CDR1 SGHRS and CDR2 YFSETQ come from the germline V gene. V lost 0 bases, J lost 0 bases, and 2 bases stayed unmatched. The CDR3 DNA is TGCGCCAGCAGCTTGGAGGGACTAGCGTACCAAGAGACCCAGTACTTC. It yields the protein CASSLEGLAYQETQYF.

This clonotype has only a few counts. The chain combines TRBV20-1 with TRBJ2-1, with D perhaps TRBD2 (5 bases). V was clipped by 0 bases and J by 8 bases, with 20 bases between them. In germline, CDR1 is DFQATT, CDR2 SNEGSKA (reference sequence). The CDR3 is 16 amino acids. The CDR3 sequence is CSARDGSSRTRDEQFF. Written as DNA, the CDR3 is TGCAGTGCTAGAGATGGGTCTAGCAGAACAAGGGATGAGCAGTTCTTC.

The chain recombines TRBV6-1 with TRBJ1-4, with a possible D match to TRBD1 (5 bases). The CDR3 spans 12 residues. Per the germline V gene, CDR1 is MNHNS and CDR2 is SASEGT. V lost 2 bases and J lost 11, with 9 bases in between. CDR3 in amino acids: CASSENQGKLFF. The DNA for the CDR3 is TGTGCCAGCAGTGAAAACCAGGGCAAACTGTTTTTT.

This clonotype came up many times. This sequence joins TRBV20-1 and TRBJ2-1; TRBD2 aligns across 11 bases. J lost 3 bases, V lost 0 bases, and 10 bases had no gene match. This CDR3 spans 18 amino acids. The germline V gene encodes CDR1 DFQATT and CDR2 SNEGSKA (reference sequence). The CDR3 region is CSARDLLAGVRFYNEQFF. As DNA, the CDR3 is TGCAGTGCTAGAGATTTACTAGCGGGAGTTCGGTTCTACAATGAGCAGTTCTTC.

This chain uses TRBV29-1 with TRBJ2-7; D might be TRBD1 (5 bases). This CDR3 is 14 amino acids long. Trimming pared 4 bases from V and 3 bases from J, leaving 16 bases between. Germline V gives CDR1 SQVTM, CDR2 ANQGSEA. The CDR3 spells CSVGTPGYGYEQYF. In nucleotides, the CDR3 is TGCAGCGTTGGTACCCCAGGGTACGGCTACGAGCAGTACTTC.

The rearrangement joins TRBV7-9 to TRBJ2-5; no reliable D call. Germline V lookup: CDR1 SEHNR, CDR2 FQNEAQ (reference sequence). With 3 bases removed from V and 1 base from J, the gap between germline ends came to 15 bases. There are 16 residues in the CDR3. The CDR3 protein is CASSFRELFPQETQYF. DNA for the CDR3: TGTGCCAGCAGCTTTAGGGAACTATTTCCCCAAGAGACCCAGTACTTC.